Presented here are 4 T cell receptor beta chains from one specimen sequenced in a study of a mutant IDH1 vaccine in newly diagnosed glioma. Time point denoted: week 47, end of study. Every vaccine dose comprised 300 ug of mutant IDH1 20-mer peptide plus topical imiquimod. These receptors are not linked to any known antigen. The assay was immunoSEQ multiplex PCR, and TCRdb's table has in-frame clones only and misses some. The table shows roughly 34,000 clones, with 80% to 95% occurring only once. Here the sequenced sample was PBMCs, taken from a glioma patient whose treatment included an IDH1 peptide vaccine. The receptors stem from a woman between 40 and 50 years old with glioma.

As for this clone: A read error may produce the germline difference seen at one junction end. The chain recombines TRBV19 with TRBJ2-2; TRBD1 agrees at 9 bases. The CDR3 has 16 residues. Germline V gives CDR1 LNHDA, CDR2 SQIVND (reference sequence). CDR3 in amino acids: CASSLEGQGETGELFF. The CDR3 bases are TGTGCCAGTAGTCTAGAGGGACAGGGAGAGACCGGGGAGCTGTTTTTT.

V gene TRBV6-6 combines with J gene TRBJ1-4; 7 positions agree with TRBD1. CDR3 length: 15 amino acids. With 0 bases clipped from V and 4 bases from J, the junction kept 2 bases outside the gene matches. Germline CDR1 MNHNY, CDR2 SVGAGI (reference sequence). In DNA, the CDR3 is TGTGCCAGCAGTTACTCGACAGGGATTAATGAAAAACTGTTTTTT. Amino acid sequence: CASSYSTGINEKLFF.

The rearrangement links TRBV28 to TRBJ2-7; 10 nucleotides line up with TRBD2. The junction had 5 bases not matched to a gene; V was cut back by 5 bases and J by 4 bases. The CDR3 is made up of 14 amino acids. From germline, CDR1 is MDHEN and CDR2 SYDVKM. In DNA, the CDR3 is TGTGCCAGCAGTCCTACTAGCGGGAAATACGAGCAGTACTTC. This translates into CASSPTSGKYEQYF.

The chain joins TRBV5-1 to TRBJ2-3; tentative D call: TRBD2 (6 bases). Trimming shortened V by 2 bases and J by 5 bases, and 12 bases separated the two germline ends. Per germline, CDR1 SGHRS and CDR2 YFSETQ. This CDR3 comprises 14 residues. The CDR3 loop reads CASSLIPGGDTQYF. CDR3 DNA: TGCGCCAGCAGCTTAATTCCCGGGGGAGATACGCAGTATTTT.